These T cell receptor beta chains were read from a single sample in a study of cytomegalovirus exposure and HLA in healthy donors. TCRdb's table, derived via immunoSEQ multiplex PCR, lists solely in-frame clones and lacks some. There are about 160,000 clones in the sample, with around 1.5% held by the top ten. Sequenced: PBMCs. The source is a woman between 45 and 65 years old in good health and CMV-seronegative. CDR3s include the opening cysteine and the closing phenylalanine or tryptophan. A D gene is named only where the DNA matches it firmly.

v_gene,d_gene,j_gene,len,CDR3aa,CDR3nt
TRBV28,NA,TRBJ2-2,17,CASSLRGSVADTGELFF,TGTGCCAGCAGTTTGAGAGGATCCGTTGCGGACACCGGGGAGCTGTTTTTT
TRBV30,NA,TRBJ2-2,11,CALKQVGELFF,TGTGCTTTGAAACAGGTCGGGGAGCTGTTTTTT
TRBV28,TRBD2,TRBJ2-7,14,CASSLAGDSYEQYF,TGTGCCAGCAGTTTAGCGGGAGACTCCTACGAGCAGTACTTC
TRBV15,NA,TRBJ1-4,14,CATSRRGGNEKLFF,TGTGCCACCAGCAGACGGGGAGGGAATGAAAAACTGTTTTTT
TRBV9,TRBD2,TRBJ2-5,16,CASSPEGSAGGETQYF,TGTGCCAGCAGCCCAGAGGGATCTGCGGGGGGGGAGACCCAGTACTTC
TRBV2,NA,TRBJ1-1,14,CASSLQGTDTEAFF,TGTGCCAGCAGCCTCCAGGGGACGGACACTGAAGCTTTCTTT
TRBV28,NA,TRBJ1-2,13,CASTLDTLYGYTF,TGTGCCAGCACCCTGGACACCCTCTATGGCTACACCTTC
TRBV5-1,TRBD2,TRBJ2-1,15,CASSSGLGSYNEQFF,TGCGCCAGCAGCTCCGGACTAGGGTCCTACAATGAGCAGTTCTTC
TRBV6-5,NA,TRBJ2-1,16,CASSSRQVPTSPLQFF,TGTGCCAGCAGTTCCCGACAGGTACCCACTTCCCCGCTTCAGTTCTTC
TRBV7-6,TRBD2,TRBJ2-3,16,CASSSPGAGVIDTQYF,TGTGCCAGCAGCTCCCCCGGGGCGGGAGTGATAGATACGCAGTATTTT